Below are 5 T cell receptor beta chains sequenced from a single sample in a study of T cell responses to AZD1222 COVID-19 vaccine. TCRdb keeps only in-frame clones here, not all; method: immunoSEQ multiplex PCR. This table holds 200,000 or so clones, more than 75% found once. The sequences come from peripheral blood, collected on day 0 of MenACWY control vaccination. These receptors all stem from an adult in good health.

V is TRBV11-3 and J is TRBJ2-1; D perhaps matches TRBD1 (5 bases). Germline lookup yields CDR1 SGHNT and CDR2 YENEEA. The V end lost 6 bases, the J end lost 4 bases, and 10 bases lay between the germline ends. This CDR3 contains 13 residues. The CDR3 nucleotides are TGTGCCAGCAGTCGGACATCGTACAATGAGCAGTTCTTC. As protein: CASSRTSYNEQFF.

The chain uses TRBV7-6 and TRBJ1-2, with 10 bases matching TRBD1. V dropped 4 bases and J dropped 7; count of bases not matched to a gene: 6. Germline V lookup: CDR1 SGHVS, CDR2 FNYEAQ. The CDR3 is made up of 14 amino acids. Here the CDR3 reads CASSYSDRGAGYTF. DNA for the CDR3: TGTGCCAGCAGCTATTCGGACAGGGGGGCTGGCTACACCTTC.

This clone showed up just a few times. Here the CDR3 reads CASSGSGTGYYEQYF. CDR3 bases: TGTGCCAGCAGCGGCTCCGGGACGGGGTACTACGAGCAGTACTTC. This rearrangement joins TRBV5-6 to TRBJ2-7; D could derive from TRBD1 or TRBD2 (5 bases each). V was trimmed by 4 bases and J by 3 bases, leaving 17 bases between them. The CDR3 is 15 amino acids. The germline gives CDR1 SGHDT, CDR2 YYEEEE. Full variable domain (outside the CDR3, taken from reference TRBV5-6 and TRBJ2-7): DAGVTQSPTHLIKTRGQQVTLRCSPKSGHDTVSWYQQALGQGPQFIFQYYEEEERQRGNFPDRFSGHQFPNYSSELNVNALLLGDSALYLCASSGSGTGYYEQYFGPGTRLTVT.

V gene TRBV6-6 combines with J gene TRBJ2-7, with 9 bases fitting TRBD2. V lost 6 bases, J lost 3 bases, and 6 bases stayed unmatched. In germline, CDR1 is MNHNY, CDR2 SVGAGI (reference sequence). The CDR3 totals 14 residues. CDR3 coding DNA: TGTGCCAGCAGCCGTAGCGGGGGAAACTACGAGCAGTACTTC. Its protein is CASSRSGGNYEQYF.

Here the CDR3 DNA reads TGTGCCAGCAGTGATATGAAATTAGGCTACACCTTC. Its translation is CASSDMKLGYTF. This chain links TRBV6-1 with TRBJ1-2; no definite D call. Trimming pared 3 bases from V and 8 bases from J, leaving 10 bases between. The CDR3 runs 12 residues. Per the germline V gene, CDR1 is MNHNS and CDR2 is SASEGT.